The rows below give T cell receptor beta chains drawn from one sample of a study of blood T cell repertoires in COVID-19. Only in-frame clones appear in the TCRdb table, and some are missing; sequencing was by immunoSEQ multiplex PCR. The sample holds about 250,000 clones; about 91% are singletons and the top ten take 6% to 6.5%. Sequencing was done on a sample of peripheral blood. The receptors come from a woman aged 25 to 45 with COVID-19, enrolled during active disease. CDR3s include the opening cysteine and the closing phenylalanine or tryptophan. A D gene is named only where the DNA matches it firmly. Size is stated for part of the rows, as once, few or many counts, or as a class when the clone is expanded.

>TRBV24-1|TRBJ1-2|TRBD1|-
CATSVRDRGSDGYTF
TGTGCCACCAGTGTTCGGGACAGGGGTAGTGATGGCTACACCTTC
>TRBV28|TRBJ2-2|TRBD2|-
CASSVAGGQDTGELFF
TGTGCCAGCAGTGTAGCGGGGGGGCAGGACACCGGGGAGCTGTTTTTT
>TRBV11-3|TRBJ2-1|-|-
CASSASGVEQFF
TGTGCCAGCAGCGCTAGTGGAGTAGAGCAGTTCTTC
>TRBV24-1|TRBJ1-2|-|-
CATSDYSYGYTF
TGTGCCACCAGTGACTACAGTTATGGCTACACCTTC
>TRBV5-8|TRBJ2-5|TRBD2|-
CASSLDRGGRLETQYF
TGTGCCAGCAGCTTGGACCGGGGGGGTAGATTGGAGACCCAGTACTTC
>TRBV7-2|TRBJ1-3|-|once
CASSLGGSRGNTIYF
TGTGCCAGCAGCTTAGGAGGCAGTAGGGGAAACACCATATATTTT
>TRBV4-3|TRBJ2-1|-|-
CASSQTATSYSLEQFF
TGCGCCAGCAGCCAAACGGCCACTAGCTACTCCCTCGAGCAGTTCTTC
>TRBV9|TRBJ2-3|TRBD2|-
CASTPGGREGADTQYF
TGTGCCAGCACCCCCGGGGGGCGGGAGGGCGCGGATACGCAGTATTTT
>TRBV29-1|TRBJ2-6|TRBD1|-
CSVHTPGGVSGANVLTF
TGCAGCGTCCATACGCCAGGGGGCGTATCTGGGGCCAACGTCCTGACTTTC
>TRBV6-5|TRBJ2-1|TRBD1|-
CASSLWKGQGANEQFF
TGTGCCAGCAGTTTGTGGAAAGGACAGGGGGCCAATGAGCAGTTCTTC
>TRBV11-1|TRBJ1-2|-|-
CASSLPGSGANYGYTF
TGTGCCAGCAGCTTACCGGGATCAGGAGCGAACTATGGCTACACCTTC
>TRBV9|TRBJ2-1|TRBD2|-
CASSASGREHNEQFF
TGTGCCAGCAGCGCGAGCGGGAGAGAGCACAATGAGCAGTTCTTC
>TRBV18|TRBJ1-5|-|-
CASESRGAGQPQHF
TGTGCCAGCGAATCACGGGGGGCTGGGCAGCCCCAGCATTTT
>TRBV2|TRBJ2-1|TRBD2|-
CASTLQTSHEQFF
TGTGCCAGCACCCTTCAGACTAGCCATGAGCAGTTCTTC
>TRBV19|TRBJ1-4|TRBD1|-
CASSAPGTGDEKLFF
TGTGCCAGTAGTGCCCCCGGGACAGGGGATGAAAAACTGTTTTTT
>TRBV11-2|TRBJ1-6|TRBD1|once
CASSSTGERSPLHF
TGTGCCAGCAGCTCGACAGGGGAACGTTCACCCCTCCACTTT
>TRBV5-6|TRBJ1-5|-|-
CASSSQGYGNQPQHF
TGTGCCAGCAGCTCGCAGGGTTACGGCAATCAGCCCCAGCATTTT
>TRBV5-8|TRBJ1-4|-|-
CASPPVRATNEKLFF
TGTGCCAGCCCCCCGGTTCGGGCAACTAATGAAAAACTGTTTTTT
>TRBV3-1/TRBV3-2|TRBJ2-3|-|-
CASSPPGLSTDTQYF
TGTGCCAGCAGCCCACCCGGGTTAAGCACAGATACGCAGTATTTT
>TRBV3-1/TRBV3-2|TRBJ2-7|-|-
CASSPGQTYEQYF
TGTGCCAGCAGCCCCGGACAGACCTACGAGCAGTACTTC
>TRBV4-3|TRBJ2-5|-|-
CASSQVVAIQETQYF
TGCGCCAGCAGCCAGGTCGTGGCCATCCAAGAGACCCAGTACTTC
>TRBV7-2|TRBJ2-1|TRBD1|-
CASSRDRDSYNEQFF
TGTGCCAGCAGCAGAGACAGGGACTCCTACAATGAGCAGTTCTTC
>TRBV11-3|TRBJ1-2|-|-
CASSKGVQGMALGYTF
TGTGCCAGCAGCAAAGGAGTACAGGGCATGGCTCTCGGCTACACCTTC